Detailed here is one T cell receptor beta chain. This clonotype was detected a few times. It has no known antigen specificity. No per-base quality is available; no much larger clone lies one base away. Every donor was a healthy Caucasian. The twin cohort consisted of three pairs of female monozygotic twins, all aged 18 to 29 years. Positive isolation kits from Invitrogen were used to isolate CD4+ and CD8+ T cell populations. The cysteine opens and the phenylalanine closes a CDR3 of 14 amino acids. The kept DNA is CDR3 alone, 42 bases in frame from the first base. Trimming accounts for 0 bases at V and 7 bases at J, while the number of junction bases matched to no gene is 3. Sequences SGHRS (CDR1) and YFSETQ (CDR2) are obtained from the germline V gene. This record comes from a study of identical twins (dated by TCRdb to the mid-2010s). With regard to the full study: To test whether fetal clonotypes persist, this study deep-sequenced TCR alpha and beta repertoires from monozygotic twins, from unrelated adults of various ages, and from cord blood. Replicate twin experiments were performed at different times using different library preparation protocols to rule out contamination. What the study reported, not specific to this receptor: Compared with coincidental sharing between unrelated individuals, out-of-frame TCR alpha sequences shared between twins showed an excess of sequences with low generation probability. Zero-insertion analyses could be partly confounded by invariant T cells such as MAIT and iNKT, though diverse VJ usage argued against such confounding for most clonotypes. Abundant cord blood beta clonotypes had fewer insertions, young adult naive repertoires showed a similar but weaker trend, and memory repertoires showed no such trend. Recombination models systematically underestimated out-of-frame TCR alpha sharing in monozygotic twins but agreed with sharing between unrelated individuals. Because the same donors could not be followed over many years, the conclusions depended on cross-sectional statistical analysis. The excess sharing between twins in beta out-of-frame sequences was weaker because fewer shared sequences reduced the signal-to-noise ratio.

The protocol used for the library was 5' RACE. These reads were obtained on an Illumina HiSeq 2000. Template switching added a universal primer binding site, and the final cDNA carried a unique molecular identifier that allowed TCR cDNA molecules to be counted accurately. First-strand cDNA for TCR alpha and beta chains was synthesized from specific primers in the conserved constant-segment region. To control for contamination, each cDNA library was double barcoded with a SMART-Mk sample barcode plus Illumina barcodes. TruSeq adapter sequences, together with Illumina sample barcodes, were added in two successive PCR steps. TCR alpha and beta cDNA libraries were sequenced on the Illumina HiSeq platform with custom primers. Per the source publication's procedure: MiGEC was used to process raw reads and extract unique molecular identifiers, and MiXCR was used to find CDR3 positions. For each individual, recombination models were inferred using an EM algorithm with the repgenHMM and IGoR tools. Shared clonotype analysis was performed with the tcR package in R, normalizing sharing by the product of cloneset sizes. To study raw recombination without the effects of thymic and clonal selection, out-of-frame nonproductive sequences were analyzed. TCRdb reanalyzed the raw reads on its own, using fastp at Q25 for trimming and MiXCR for clone calling, and kept in-frame beta chains. One record per CDR3 amino acid sequence lists the most common genes and DNA. It is TCRdb's table, rather than the study itself, that gives the V and J calls and clone size. The sample data list about 190,000 distinct CDR3 sequences, and approximately 16% of these were observed just once. 40% of the sample comes from the top ten.

This same sample was also taken into another study, of T cells expressing NK-cell markers. As noted in the second study: TCR beta-chain repertoires were profiled in sorted CD3+CD56+NKG2C+, CD3+CD56+NKG2C- and CD3+CD56-NKG2C+ T-cell subsets from several donors. Seven of the eight sequenced donors were HCMV-seropositive and one was HCMV-seronegative. To restrict sorting to alphabetaTCR-expressing T cells, an anti-gammadeltaTCR antibody was added in several experiments. For six donors, the dominant CD3+CD56+NKG2C+ clonotypes were among the top 10 CD8+ clonotypes and accounted for 1.0-7.0% of CD8+ T cells. Those dominant clonotypes were again the most abundant among CD3+CD56-NKG2C+ cells in four donors, at about 28.3-60.1%. Whether the expanded NKG2C-expressing T cell clones were specific for HCMV antigens was left unclear. Randomly selected healthy volunteers, three men and five women, were used as the eight sequenced donors. To determine HCMV serostatus, a commercial ELISA kit was used to detect HCMV-specific IgG in serum. Reads were demultiplexed and grouped by UMI with MIGEC, and clonotypes were assembled and quantified with MiTCR. To remove erroneous sequences, TCR cDNA sequences were retained only when supported by two or more reads. The tcR package was used for downstream repertoire analysis, with clonotypes matched between fractions based on CDR3 nucleotide sequence plus V segment. VDJmatch was used to annotate antigen specificity against VDJdb, with one amino acid substitution in CDR3 permitted.

This receptor was obtained from a young woman in good health. The rearrangement combines TRBV5-1 with TRBJ1-4, with 7 bases in between that match TRBD1. The source material was CD8+ T cells sorted from blood. The CDR3 region: CASSLDSGGEKLFF. The DNA sequence reads TGCGCCAGCAGCTTGGATTCAGGGGGTGAAAAACTGTTTTTT.